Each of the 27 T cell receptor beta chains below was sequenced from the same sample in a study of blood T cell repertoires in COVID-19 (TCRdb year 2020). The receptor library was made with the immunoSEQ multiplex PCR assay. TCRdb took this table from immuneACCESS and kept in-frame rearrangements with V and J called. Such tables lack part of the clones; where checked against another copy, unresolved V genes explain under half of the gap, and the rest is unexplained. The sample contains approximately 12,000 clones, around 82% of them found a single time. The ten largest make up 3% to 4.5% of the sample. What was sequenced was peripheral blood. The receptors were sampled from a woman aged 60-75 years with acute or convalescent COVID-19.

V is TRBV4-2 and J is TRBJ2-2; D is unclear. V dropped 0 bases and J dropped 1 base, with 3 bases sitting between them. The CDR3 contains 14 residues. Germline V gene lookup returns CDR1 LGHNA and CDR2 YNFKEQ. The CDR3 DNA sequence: TGTGCCAGCAGCCAAGACATGAACACCGGGGAGCTGTTTTTT. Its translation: CASSQDMNTGELFF.

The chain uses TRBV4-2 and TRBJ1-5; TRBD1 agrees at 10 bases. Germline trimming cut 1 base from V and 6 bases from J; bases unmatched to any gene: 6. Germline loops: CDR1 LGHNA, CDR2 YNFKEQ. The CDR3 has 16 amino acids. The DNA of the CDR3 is TGTGCCAGCAGCCAAGGACAGGGGGCGCCGGGTCAGCCCCAGCATTTT. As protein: CASSQGQGAPGQPQHF.

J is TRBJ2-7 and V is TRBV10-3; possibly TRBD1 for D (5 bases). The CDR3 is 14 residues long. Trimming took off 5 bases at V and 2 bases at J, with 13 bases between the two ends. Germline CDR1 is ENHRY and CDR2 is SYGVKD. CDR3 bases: TGTGCCATCAGTTTTTCAGGGAAACCCTACGAGCAGTACTTC. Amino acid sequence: CAISFSGKPYEQYF.

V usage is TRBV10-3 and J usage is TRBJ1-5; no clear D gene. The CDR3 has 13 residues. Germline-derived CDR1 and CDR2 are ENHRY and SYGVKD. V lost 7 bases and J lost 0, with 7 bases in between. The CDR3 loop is CAITGDSNQPQHF. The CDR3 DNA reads TGTGCCATCACCGGAGATAGCAATCAGCCCCAGCATTTT.

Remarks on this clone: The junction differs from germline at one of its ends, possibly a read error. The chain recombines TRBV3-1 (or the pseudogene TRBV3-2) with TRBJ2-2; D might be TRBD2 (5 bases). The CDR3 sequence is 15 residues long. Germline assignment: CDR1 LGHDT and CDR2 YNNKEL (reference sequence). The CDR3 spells CASSLGPPGTGDLFF. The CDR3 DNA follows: TGTGCCAGCAGCCTTGGACCCCCAGGCACCGGGGATCTGTTTTTT.

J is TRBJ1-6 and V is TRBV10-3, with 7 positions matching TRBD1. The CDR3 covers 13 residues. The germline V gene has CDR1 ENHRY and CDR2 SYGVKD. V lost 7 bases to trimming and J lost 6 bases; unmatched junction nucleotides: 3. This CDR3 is CAITAGGNSPLHF. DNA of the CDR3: TGTGCCATCACCGCAGGGGGTAATTCACCCCTCCACTTT.

CDR3 nucleotides: TGTGCCAGCAGCCCCCCCAAAGGGGGCGAAAGCACCGGGGAGCTGTTTTTT. Its translation: CASSPPKGGESTGELFF. The chain couples TRBV7-6 to TRBJ2-2, with 7 bases that match TRBD1. Germline CDR1 SGHVS, CDR2 FNYEAQ. The trim removed 5 bases at V and 4 bases at J, leaving 13 bases unmatched. This CDR3 is 17 amino acids long.

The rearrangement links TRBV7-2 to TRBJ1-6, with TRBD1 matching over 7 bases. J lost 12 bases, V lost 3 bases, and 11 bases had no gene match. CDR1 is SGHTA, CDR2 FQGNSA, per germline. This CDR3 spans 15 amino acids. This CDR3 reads CASSLGQYPSGPLHF. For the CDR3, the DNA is TGTGCCAGCAGCTTGGGACAGTATCCCTCCGGACCCCTCCACTTT.

CDR3 bases: TGTGCCAGCTCACCCCGGGAAAGGGATGGCTACACCTTC. The encoded protein is CASSPRERDGYTF. The V call is TRBV18, the J call TRBJ1-2; no firm D call. This CDR3 spans 13 amino acids. Germline V lookup: CDR1 KGHSH, CDR2 LQKENI. Between the trimmed V and J ends, which lost 3 bases and 6 bases, there was a span of 11 bases. The whole variable domain, remainder taken from reference TRBV18 and TRBJ1-2, is NAGVMQNPRHLVRRRGQEARLRCSPMKGHSHVYWYRQLPEEGLKFMVYLQKENIIDESGMPKERFSAEFPKEGPSILRIQQVVRGDSAAYFCASSPRERDGYTFGSGTRLTVV.

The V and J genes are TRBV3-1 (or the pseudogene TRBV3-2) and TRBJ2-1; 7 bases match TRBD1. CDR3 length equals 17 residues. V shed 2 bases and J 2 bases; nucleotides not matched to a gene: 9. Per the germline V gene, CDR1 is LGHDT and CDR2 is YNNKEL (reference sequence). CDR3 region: CASSQTLGQAPYNEQFF. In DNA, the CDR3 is TGTGCCAGCAGCCAAACCCTCGGACAGGCCCCCTACAATGAGCAGTTCTTC.

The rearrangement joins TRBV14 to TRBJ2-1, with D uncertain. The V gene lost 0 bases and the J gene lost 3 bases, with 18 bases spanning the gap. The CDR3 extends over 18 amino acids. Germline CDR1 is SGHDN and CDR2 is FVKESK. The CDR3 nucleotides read TGTGCCAGCAGCCAAGATGGCGGAAGAGGCCACATCTACAATGAGCAGTTCTTC. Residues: CASSQDGGRGHIYNEQFF.

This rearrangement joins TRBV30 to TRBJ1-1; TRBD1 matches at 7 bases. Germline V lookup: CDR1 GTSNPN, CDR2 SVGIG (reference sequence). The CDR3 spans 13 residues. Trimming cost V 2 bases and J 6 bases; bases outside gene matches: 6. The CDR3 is CAWSPSGGPEAFF. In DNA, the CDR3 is TGTGCCTGGAGTCCCTCAGGGGGACCTGAAGCTTTCTTT.

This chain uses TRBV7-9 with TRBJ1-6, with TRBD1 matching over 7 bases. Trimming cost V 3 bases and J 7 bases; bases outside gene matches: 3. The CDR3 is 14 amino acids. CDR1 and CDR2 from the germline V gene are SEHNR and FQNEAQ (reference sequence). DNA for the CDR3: TGTGCCAGCAGCTTCGGACAGGCCAATTCACCCCTCCACTTT. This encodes CASSFGQANSPLHF.

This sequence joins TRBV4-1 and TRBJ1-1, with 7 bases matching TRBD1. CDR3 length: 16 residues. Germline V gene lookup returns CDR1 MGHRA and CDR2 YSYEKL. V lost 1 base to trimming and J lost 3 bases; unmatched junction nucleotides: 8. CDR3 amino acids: CASSQGGQRGYTEAFF. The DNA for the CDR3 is TGCGCCAGCAGCCAAGGGGGACAGAGAGGTTACACTGAAGCTTTCTTT.

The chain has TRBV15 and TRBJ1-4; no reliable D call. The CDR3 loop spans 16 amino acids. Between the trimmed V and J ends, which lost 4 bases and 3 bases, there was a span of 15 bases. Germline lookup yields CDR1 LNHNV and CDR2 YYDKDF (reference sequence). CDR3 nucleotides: TGTGCCACCAGCACCTCCGGGTCAGCGGCTAATGAAAAACTGTTTTTT. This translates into CATSTSGSAANEKLFF. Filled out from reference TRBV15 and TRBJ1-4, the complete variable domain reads DAMVIQNPRYQVTQFGKPVTLSCSQTLNHNVMYWYQQKSSQAPKLLFHYYDKDFNNEADTPDNFQSRRPNTSFCFLDIRSPGLGDTAMYLCATSTSGSAANEKLFFGSGTQLSVL.

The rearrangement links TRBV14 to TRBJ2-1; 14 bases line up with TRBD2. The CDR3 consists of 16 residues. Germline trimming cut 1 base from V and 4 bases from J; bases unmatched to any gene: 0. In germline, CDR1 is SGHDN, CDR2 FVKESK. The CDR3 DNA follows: TGTGCCAGCAGCCAAGGACTAGCGGGGGGGTACAATGAGCAGTTCTTC. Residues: CASSQGLAGGYNEQFF.

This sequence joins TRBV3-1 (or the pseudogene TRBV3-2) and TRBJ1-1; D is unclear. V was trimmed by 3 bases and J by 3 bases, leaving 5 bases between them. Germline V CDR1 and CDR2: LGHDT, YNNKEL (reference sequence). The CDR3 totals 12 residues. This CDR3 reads CASSHQYTEAFF. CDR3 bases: TGTGCCAGCAGCCATCAATACACTGAAGCTTTCTTT.

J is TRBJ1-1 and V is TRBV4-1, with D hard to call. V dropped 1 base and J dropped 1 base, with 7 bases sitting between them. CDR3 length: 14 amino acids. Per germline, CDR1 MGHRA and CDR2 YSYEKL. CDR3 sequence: CASSQGQKNTEAFF. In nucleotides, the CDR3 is TGCGCCAGCAGCCAAGGACAAAAGAACACTGAAGCTTTCTTT.

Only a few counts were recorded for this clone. CDR3 sequence (DNA): TGTGCCAGCAGCTTACAGGGGGTTAATGAAAAACTGTTTTTT. Translated, it gives CASSLQGVNEKLFF. The rearrangement links TRBV5-4 to TRBJ1-4, with 8 nucleotides matching TRBD1. This CDR3 comprises 14 residues. Germline values: CDR1 SGHNT, CDR2 YYREEE (reference sequence). V trimming: 2 bases; J trimming: 4 bases; junction bases outside the gene matches: 1.

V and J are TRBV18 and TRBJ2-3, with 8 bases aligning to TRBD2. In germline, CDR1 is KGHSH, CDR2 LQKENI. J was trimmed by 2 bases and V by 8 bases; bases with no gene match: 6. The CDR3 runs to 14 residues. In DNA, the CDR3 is TGTGCCAGCCGAACTAGCGGCATCACAGATACGCAGTATTTT. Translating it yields CASRTSGITDTQYF.

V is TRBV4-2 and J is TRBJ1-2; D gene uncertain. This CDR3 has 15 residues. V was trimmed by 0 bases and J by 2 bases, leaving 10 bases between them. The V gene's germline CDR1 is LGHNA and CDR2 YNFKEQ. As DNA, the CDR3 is TGTGCCAGCAGCCAAGATGTAACACTAAACTATGGCTACACCTTC. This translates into CASSQDVTLNYGYTF.

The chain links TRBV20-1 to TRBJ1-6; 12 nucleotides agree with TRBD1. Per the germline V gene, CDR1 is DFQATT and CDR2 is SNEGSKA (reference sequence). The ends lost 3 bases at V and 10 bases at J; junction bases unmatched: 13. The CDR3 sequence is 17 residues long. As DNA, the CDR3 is TGCAGTGCTAGTCTCTTCTTCCGGGACAGGGGGCACTCACCCCTCCACTTT. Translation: CSASLFFRDRGHSPLHF.

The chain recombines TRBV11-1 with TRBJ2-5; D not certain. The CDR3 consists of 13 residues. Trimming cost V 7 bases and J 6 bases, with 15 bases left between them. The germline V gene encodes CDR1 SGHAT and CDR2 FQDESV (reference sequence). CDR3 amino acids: CASTTGGLKTQYF. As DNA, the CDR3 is TGTGCCAGCACTACCGGTGGGCTTAAGACCCAGTACTTC.

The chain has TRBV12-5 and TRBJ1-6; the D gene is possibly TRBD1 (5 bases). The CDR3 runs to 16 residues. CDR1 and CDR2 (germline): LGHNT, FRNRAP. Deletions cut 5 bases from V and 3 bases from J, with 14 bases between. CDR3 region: CASGQGNRYYNSPLHF. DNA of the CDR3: TGTGCTAGTGGTCAAGGAAACAGGTACTATAATTCACCCCTCCACTTT.

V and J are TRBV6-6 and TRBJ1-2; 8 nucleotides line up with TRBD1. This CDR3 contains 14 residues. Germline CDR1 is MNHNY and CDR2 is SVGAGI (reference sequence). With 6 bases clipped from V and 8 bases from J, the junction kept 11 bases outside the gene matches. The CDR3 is CASSLRTGIRGYTF. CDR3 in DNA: TGTGCCAGCAGCTTGCGGACAGGGATCAGAGGCTACACCTTC.

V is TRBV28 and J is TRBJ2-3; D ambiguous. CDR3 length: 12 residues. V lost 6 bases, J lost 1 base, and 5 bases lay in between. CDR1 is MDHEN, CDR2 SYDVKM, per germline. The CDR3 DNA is TGTGCCAGCAGGTCGGGCACAGATACGCAGTATTTT. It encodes CASRSGTDTQYF. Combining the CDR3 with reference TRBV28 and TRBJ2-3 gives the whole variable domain DVKVTQSSRYLVKRTGEKVFLECVQDMDHENMFWYRQDPGLGLRLIYFSYDVKMKEKGDIPEGYSVSREKKERFSLILESASTNQTSMYLCASRSGTDTQYFGPGTRLTVL.

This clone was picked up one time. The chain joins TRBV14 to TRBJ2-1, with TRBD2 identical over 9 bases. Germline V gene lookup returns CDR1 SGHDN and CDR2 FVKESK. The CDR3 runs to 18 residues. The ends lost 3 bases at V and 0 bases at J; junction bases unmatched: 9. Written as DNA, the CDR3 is TGTGCCAGCAGCCATTCCTTAGCGGGGGCAAGCTCCTACAATGAGCAGTTCTTC. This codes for CASSHSLAGASSYNEQFF. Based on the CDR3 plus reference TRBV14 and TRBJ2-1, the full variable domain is EAGVTQFPSHSVIEKGQTVTLRCDPISGHDNLYWYRRVMGKEIKFLLHFVKESKQDESGMPNNRFLAERTGGTYSTLKVQPAELEDSGVYFCASSHSLAGASSYNEQFFGPGTRLTVL.